Below, one T cell receptor beta chain is given with its context. The junction differs from germline at one of its ends, possibly a read error. In the authors' methods: From reference gene primer amplification, estimates of nucleated cell counts were derived. Data came from immunoSEQ multiplex PCR; TCRdb stores just in-frame clones and leaves some out. V and J calls and clone size are as listed in that table; D and trimming were resolved from the DNA. The table has fewer than 200,000 clones, approximately 90% seen once. The data stem from a study of blood T cell repertoires in COVID-19. Study-level information: The analysed material was cDNA or gDNA that came from T cells, B-cell-depleted T cells, or PBMCs.

Germline CDR1 is SSHAT and CDR2 is FNYEAQ (reference sequence). The CDR3 totals 15 residues. Those enrolled in Seattle joined during active infection and were followed longitudinally afterward. Source material: peripheral blood. The sequence derives from a woman in her 70s with COVID-19, enrolled during active disease. The V call is TRBV7-7, the J call TRBJ2-2, with 8 positions matching TRBD2. CDR3 amino acids: CASSFSGSDDGELFF. The CDR3 bases are TGTGCTAGCAGCTTCAGCGGGAGCGACGACGGGGAGCTGTTTTTT.